This TCR beta chain was observed in a study of technical replicates of blood from a handful of donors. Trimming took off 7 bases at V and 3 bases at J, with 17 bases between the two ends. The CDR3 has 14 amino acids. Looked up from germline, CDR1 is GTSNPN and CDR2 is SVGIG (reference sequence). Profiling relied on immunoSEQ multiplex PCR, and the TCRdb table lists in-frame clones only, not all of them. The repertoire holds about 83,000 clones, with roughly nine tenths as singletons. The origin of this receptor is a human donor in good health. Sequenced material: T cells isolated from PBMCs. This chain connects TRBV30 to TRBJ2-3; TRBD2 might be the D (5 bases). The CDR3 DNA reads as TGTGCCTCTAGTGATGCCGGAGGAACAGATACGCAGTATTTT. Its translation is CASSDAGGTDTQYF.